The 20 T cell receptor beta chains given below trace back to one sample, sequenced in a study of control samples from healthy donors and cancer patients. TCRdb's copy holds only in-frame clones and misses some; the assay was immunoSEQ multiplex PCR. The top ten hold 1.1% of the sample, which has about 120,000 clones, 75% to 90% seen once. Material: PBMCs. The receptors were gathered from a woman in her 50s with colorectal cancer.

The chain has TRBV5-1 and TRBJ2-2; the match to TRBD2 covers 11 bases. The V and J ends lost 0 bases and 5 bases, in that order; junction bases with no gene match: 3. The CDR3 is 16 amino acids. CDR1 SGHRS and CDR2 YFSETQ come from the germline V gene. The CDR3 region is CASSLAVAGGTGELFF. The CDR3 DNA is TGCGCCAGCAGCTTGGCCGTAGCGGGAGGGACCGGGGAGCTGTTTTTT.

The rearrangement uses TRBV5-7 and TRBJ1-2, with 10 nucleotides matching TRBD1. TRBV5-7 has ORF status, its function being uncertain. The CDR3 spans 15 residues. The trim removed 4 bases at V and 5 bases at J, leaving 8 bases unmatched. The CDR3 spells CASSPTGTGDYGYTF. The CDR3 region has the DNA TGTGCCAGCAGCCCCACCGGGACAGGGGATTATGGCTACACCTTC.

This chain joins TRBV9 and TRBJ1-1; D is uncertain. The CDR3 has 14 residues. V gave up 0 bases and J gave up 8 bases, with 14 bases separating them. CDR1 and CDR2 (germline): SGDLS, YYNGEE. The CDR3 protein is CASSVAVGSGEAFF. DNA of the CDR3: TGTGCCAGCAGCGTAGCGGTTGGCAGCGGAGAAGCTTTCTTT.

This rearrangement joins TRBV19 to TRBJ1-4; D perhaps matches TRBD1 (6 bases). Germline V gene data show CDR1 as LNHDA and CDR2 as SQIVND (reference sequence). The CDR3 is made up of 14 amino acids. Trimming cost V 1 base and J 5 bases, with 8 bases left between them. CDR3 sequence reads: CASSIGQENEKLFF. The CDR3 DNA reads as TGTGCCAGTAGTATAGGACAGGAGAATGAAAAACTGTTTTTT.

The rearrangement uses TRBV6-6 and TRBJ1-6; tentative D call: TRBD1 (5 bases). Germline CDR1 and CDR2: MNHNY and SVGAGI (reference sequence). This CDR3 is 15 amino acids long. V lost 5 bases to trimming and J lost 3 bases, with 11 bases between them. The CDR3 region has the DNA TGTGCCAGCAGTCCCAGGGCCTTCTATAATTCACCCCTCCACTTT. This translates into CASSPRAFYNSPLHF.

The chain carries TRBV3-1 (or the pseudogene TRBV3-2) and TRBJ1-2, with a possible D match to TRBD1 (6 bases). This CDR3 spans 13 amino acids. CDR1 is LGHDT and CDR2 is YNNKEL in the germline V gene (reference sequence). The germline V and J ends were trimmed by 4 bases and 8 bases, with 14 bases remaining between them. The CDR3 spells CASSLGQLGGYTF. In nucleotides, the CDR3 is TGTGCCAGCAGCCTCGGACAGCTAGGGGGCTACACCTTC.

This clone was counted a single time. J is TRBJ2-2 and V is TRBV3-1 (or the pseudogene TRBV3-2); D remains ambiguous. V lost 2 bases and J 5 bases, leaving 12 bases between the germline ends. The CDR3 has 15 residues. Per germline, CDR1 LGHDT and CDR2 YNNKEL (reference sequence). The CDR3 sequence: CASSQSLAITGELFF. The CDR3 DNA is TGTGCCAGCAGCCAATCACTTGCTATAACCGGGGAGCTGTTTTTT.

The CDR3 is CASGTDSYEQYF. CDR3 nucleotides: TGTGCCAGCGGGACAGACTCCTACGAGCAGTACTTC. This chain connects TRBV2 to TRBJ2-7, with TRBD1 matching 7 bases. Germline values: CDR1 SNHLY, CDR2 FYNNEI. The CDR3 loop spans 12 amino acids. J was trimmed by 0 bases and V by 8 bases; bases with no gene match: 1.

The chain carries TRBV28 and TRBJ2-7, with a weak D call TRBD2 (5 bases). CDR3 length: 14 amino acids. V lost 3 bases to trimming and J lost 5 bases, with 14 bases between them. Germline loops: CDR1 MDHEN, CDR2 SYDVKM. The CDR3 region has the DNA TGTGCCAGCAGTTTCAGCGAACTAGGACACGAGCAGTACTTC. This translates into CASSFSELGHEQYF. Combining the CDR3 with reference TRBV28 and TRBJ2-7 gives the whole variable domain DVKVTQSSRYLVKRTGEKVFLECVQDMDHENMFWYRQDPGLGLRLIYFSYDVKMKEKGDIPEGYSVSREKKERFSLILESASTNQTSMYLCASSFSELGHEQYFGPGTRLTVT.

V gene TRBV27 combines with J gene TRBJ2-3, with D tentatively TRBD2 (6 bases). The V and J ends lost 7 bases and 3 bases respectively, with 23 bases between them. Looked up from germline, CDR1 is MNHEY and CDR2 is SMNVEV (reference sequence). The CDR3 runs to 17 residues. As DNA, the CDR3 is TGTGCCAGCATCGAGCGGGTCATATCGAGACAAACAGATACGCAGTATTTT. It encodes CASIERVISRQTDTQYF.

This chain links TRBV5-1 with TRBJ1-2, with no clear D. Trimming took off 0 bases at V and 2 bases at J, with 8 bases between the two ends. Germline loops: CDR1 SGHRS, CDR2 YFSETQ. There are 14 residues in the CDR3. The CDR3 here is CASSLVSGNYGYTF. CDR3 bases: TGCGCCAGCAGCTTGGTTTCCGGGAACTATGGCTACACCTTC.

The CDR3 bases are TGTGCCAGCTCACCCGGGACAGGTTTGTACGAGCAGTACTTC. Protein: CASSPGTGLYEQYF. This rearrangement joins TRBV18 to TRBJ2-7, with 8 bases lining up with TRBD1. Germline-derived CDR1 and CDR2 are KGHSH and LQKENI. The CDR3 length is 14 residues. J gave up 4 bases and V 3 bases, and 5 bases lay outside the gene matches.

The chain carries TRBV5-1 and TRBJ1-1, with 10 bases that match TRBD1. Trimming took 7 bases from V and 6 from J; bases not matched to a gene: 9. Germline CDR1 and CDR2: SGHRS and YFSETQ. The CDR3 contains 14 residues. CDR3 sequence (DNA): TGCGCCAGCTTTCCAGGACAGGGGGAGTCTGAAGCTTTCTTT. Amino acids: CASFPGQGESEAFF.

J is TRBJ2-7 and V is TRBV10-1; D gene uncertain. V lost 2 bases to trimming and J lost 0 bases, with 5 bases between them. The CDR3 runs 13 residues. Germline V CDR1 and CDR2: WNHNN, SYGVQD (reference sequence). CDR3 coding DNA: TGCGCCAGCAGTGAGGCTAGCTCCTACGAGCAGTACTTC. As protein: CASSEASSYEQYF.

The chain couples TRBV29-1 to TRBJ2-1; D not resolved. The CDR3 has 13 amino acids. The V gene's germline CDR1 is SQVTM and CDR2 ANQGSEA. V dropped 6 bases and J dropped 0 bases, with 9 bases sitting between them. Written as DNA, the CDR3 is TGCAGCGTGGGGTGGAACTCCTACAATGAGCAGTTCTTC. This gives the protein CSVGWNSYNEQFF.

The CDR3 protein is CASSVSQGLNGYTF. CDR3 sequence (DNA): TGTGCCAGCAGCGTCTCCCAGGGGCTCAATGGCTACACCTTC. This rearrangement joins TRBV9 to TRBJ1-2; D possibly corresponds to TRBD1 (6 bases). The V end lost 2 bases, the J end lost 6 bases, and 14 bases lay between the germline ends. The germline CDR1 and CDR2 sequences are SGDLS and YYNGEE. CDR3 length equals 14 residues.

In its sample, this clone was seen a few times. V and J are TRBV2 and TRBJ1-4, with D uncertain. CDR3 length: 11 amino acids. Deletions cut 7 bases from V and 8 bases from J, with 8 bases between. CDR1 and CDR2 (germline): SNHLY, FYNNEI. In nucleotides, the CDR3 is TGTGCCAGCAATGGGGAGGAAAAACTGTTTTTT. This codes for CASNGEEKLFF.

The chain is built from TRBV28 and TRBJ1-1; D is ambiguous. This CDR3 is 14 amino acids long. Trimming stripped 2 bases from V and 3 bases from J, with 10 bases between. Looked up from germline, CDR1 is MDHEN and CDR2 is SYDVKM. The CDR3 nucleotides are TGTGCCAGCAGTTTACTGGTTCGGGACACTGAAGCTTTCTTT. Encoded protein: CASSLLVRDTEAFF.

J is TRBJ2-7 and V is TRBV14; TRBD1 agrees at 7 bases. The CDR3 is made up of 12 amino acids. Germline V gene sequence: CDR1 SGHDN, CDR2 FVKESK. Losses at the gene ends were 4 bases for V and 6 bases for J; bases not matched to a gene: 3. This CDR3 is CASSPDRAEQYF. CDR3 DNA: TGTGCCAGCAGCCCCGACAGGGCCGAGCAGTACTTC.

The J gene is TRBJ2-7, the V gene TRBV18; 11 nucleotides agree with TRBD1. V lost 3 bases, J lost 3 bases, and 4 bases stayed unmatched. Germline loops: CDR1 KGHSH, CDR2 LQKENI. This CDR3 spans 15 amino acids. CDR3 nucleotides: TGTGCCAGCTCACCCGGACAGGGGGCCTACTACGAGCAGTACTTC. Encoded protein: CASSPGQGAYYEQYF. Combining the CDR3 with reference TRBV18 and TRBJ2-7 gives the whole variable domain NAGVMQNPRHLVRRRGQEARLRCSPMKGHSHVYWYRQLPEEGLKFMVYLQKENIIDESGMPKERFSAEFPKEGPSILRIQQVVRGDSAAYFCASSPGQGAYYEQYFGPGTRLTVT.